The TCR beta chain under discussion was sequenced for a study of patients and donors after allogeneic stem cell transplantation. TCRdb recomputed calls from the RT-PCR reads with MiXCR, one row per CDR3 protein. This sample yields 65,000 to 80,000 distinct CDR3 sequences, of which about 25% are seen a single time; around 27% belongs to the top ten. Trimming stripped 0 bases from V and 4 bases from J, with 12 bases between. The CDR3 totals 15 residues. The germline gives CDR1 SGHTA, CDR2 FQGNSA. The rearrangement uses TRBV7-2 and TRBJ1-1; D remains ambiguous. Sample: blood, either unsorted or a sorted T cell fraction (not recorded which). This TCR derives from a human donor who was either an allogeneic HSCT recipient or a stem cell or donor lymphocyte infusion donor (not recorded which). It is not recorded whose cells these are; they may come from a transplant donor. The CDR3: CASSLAGRSLTEAFF. The CDR3 nucleotides read TGTGCCAGCAGCTTAGCGGGTAGGTCCCTCACTGAAGCTTTCTTT.